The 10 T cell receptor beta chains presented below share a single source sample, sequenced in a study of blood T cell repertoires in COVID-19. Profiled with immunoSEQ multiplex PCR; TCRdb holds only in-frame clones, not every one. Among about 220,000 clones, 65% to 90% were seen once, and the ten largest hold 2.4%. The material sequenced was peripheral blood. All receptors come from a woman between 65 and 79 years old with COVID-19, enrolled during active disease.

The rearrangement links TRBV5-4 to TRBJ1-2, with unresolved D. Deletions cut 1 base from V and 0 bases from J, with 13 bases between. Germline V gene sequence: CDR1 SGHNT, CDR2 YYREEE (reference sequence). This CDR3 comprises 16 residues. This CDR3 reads CASSLLVTNTNYGYTF. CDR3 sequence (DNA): TGTGCCAGCAGCTTGTTGGTGACAAATACTAACTATGGCTACACCTTC.

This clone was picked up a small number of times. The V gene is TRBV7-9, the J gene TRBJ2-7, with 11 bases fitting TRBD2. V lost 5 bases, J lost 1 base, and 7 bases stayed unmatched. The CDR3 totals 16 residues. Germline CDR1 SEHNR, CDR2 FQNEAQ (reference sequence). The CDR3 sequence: CASSRITSGSSYEQYF. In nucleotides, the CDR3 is TGTGCCAGCAGCAGAATCACTAGCGGGAGTTCCTACGAGCAGTACTTC.

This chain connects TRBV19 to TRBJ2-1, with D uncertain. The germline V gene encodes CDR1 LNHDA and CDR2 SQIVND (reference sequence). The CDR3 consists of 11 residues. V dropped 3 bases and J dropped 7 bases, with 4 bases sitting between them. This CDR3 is CASSIMNEQFF. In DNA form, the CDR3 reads TGTGCCAGTAGTATTATGAATGAGCAGTTCTTC. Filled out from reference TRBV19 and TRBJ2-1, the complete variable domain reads DGGITQSPKYLFRKEGQNVTLSCEQNLNHDAMYWYRQDPGQGLRLIYYSQIVNDFQKGDIAEGYSVSREKKESFPLTVTSAQKNPTAFYLCASSIMNEQFFGPGTRLTVL.

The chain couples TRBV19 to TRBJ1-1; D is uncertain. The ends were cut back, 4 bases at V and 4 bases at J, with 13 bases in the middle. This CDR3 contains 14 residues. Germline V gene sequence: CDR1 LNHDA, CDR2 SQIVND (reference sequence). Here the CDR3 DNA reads TGTGCCAGTAGTACTCAAGGAGTGGGCACTGAAGCTTTCTTT. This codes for CASSTQGVGTEAFF. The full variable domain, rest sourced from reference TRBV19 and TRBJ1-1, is DGGITQSPKYLFRKEGQNVTLSCEQNLNHDAMYWYRQDPGQGLRLIYYSQIVNDFQKGDIAEGYSVSREKKESFPLTVTSAQKNPTAFYLCASSTQGVGTEAFFGQGTRLTVV.

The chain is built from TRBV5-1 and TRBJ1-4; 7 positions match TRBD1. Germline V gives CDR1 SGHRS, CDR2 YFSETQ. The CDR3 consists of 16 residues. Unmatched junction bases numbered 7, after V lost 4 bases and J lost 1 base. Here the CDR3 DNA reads TGCGCCAGCAGCCCCGGGACAGTGGGAACTAATGAAAAACTGTTTTTT. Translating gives CASSPGTVGTNEKLFF. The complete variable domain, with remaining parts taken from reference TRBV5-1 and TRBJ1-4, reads KAGVTQTPRYLIKTRGQQVTLSCSPISGHRSVSWYQQTPGQGLQFLFEYFSETQRNKGNFPGRFSGRQFSNSRSEMNVSTLELGDSALYLCASSPGTVGTNEKLFFGSGTQLSVL.

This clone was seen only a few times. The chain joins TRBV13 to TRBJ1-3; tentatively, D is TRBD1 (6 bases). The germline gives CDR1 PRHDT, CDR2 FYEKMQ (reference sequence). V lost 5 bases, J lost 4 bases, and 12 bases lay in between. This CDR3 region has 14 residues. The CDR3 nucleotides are TGTGCCAGCAGCGTCAGGGGATCCGGAAACACCATATATTTT. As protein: CASSVRGSGNTIYF.

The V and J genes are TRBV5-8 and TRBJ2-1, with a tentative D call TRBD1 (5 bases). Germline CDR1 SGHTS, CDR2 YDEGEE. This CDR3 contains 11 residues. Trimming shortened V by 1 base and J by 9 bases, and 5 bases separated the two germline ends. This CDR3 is CASSLRGEQFF. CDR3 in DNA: TGTGCCAGCAGCTTGAGGGGTGAGCAGTTCTTC.

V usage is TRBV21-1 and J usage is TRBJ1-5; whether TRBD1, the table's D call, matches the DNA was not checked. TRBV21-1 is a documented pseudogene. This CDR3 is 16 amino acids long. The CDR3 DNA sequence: TGTGCCAGCAGCACGACAGGGGCGCCCTACGATCAGCCCCAGCATTTT. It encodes CASSTTGAPYDQPQHF.

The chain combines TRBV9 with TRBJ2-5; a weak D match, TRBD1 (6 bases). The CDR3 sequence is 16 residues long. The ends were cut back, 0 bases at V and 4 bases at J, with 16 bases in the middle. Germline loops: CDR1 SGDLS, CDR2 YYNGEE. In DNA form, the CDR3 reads TGTGCCAGCAGCGTAGGTACTACAGGGTTTGGAGAGACCCAGTACTTC. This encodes CASSVGTTGFGETQYF.

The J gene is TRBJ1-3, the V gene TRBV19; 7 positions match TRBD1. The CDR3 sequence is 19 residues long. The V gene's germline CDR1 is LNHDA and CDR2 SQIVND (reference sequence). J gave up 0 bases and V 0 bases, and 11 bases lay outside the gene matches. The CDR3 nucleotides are TGTGCCAGTAGTATAGATCTATCCACAGGGGTTTACTCTGGAAACACCATATATTTT. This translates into CASSIDLSTGVYSGNTIYF.